The rows below give T cell receptor beta chains drawn from one sample of a study of shared clonotypes between healthy human individuals. Measured with immunoSEQ multiplex PCR; TCRdb has only the in-frame clones, and not every one. The table shows approximately 2,000,000 clones, with just under 95% occurring only once. Material for sequencing was naive CD4+ T cells from PBMCs. The receptor source for this set is a man younger than 35 in good health. Some clones in this sample may be carry-over from other donors' samples. Each CDR3 is given with its conserved first and last residue. D genes are given only for firm matches. Clone size, where shown, is once, few, many, or a class for clones that have expanded.

clone_size j_call d_call v_call cdr3_aa cdr3_nt
. TRBJ2-3 . TRBV5-1 CASSLVPFQGGTDTQYF TGCGCCAGCAGCTTGGTTCCATTTCAGGGCGGCACAGATACGCAGTATTTT
once TRBJ2-7 . TRBV4-1 CASLELDPLYEQYF TGCGCCAGCCTCGAGTTGGACCCACTTTACGAGCAGTACTTC
. TRBJ2-1 TRBD2 TRBV5-1 CASSLLTGGFNEQFF TGCGCCAGCAGCTTGTTGACGGGAGGATTCAATGAGCAGTTCTTC
. TRBJ2-6 TRBD1 TRBV7-8 CASNLGQGFSGANVLTF TGTGCCAGCAACCTCGGACAGGGGTTTTCTGGGGCCAACGTCCTGACTTTC
. TRBJ2-3 TRBD2 TRBV13 CASSLRLAGVTDTQYF TGTGCCAGCAGCTTACGTCTAGCGGGAGTGACAGATACGCAGTATTTT
. TRBJ2-7 TRBD1 TRBV7-6 CASSSPVGRGSNEQYF TGTGCCAGCAGCTCCCCGGTTGGCAGGGGGTCGAACGAGCAGTACTTC
. TRBJ1-2 . TRBV10-3 CAISDIQGYGYTF TGTGCCATCAGTGATATACAGGGTTATGGCTACACCTTC
. TRBJ2-7 TRBD1 TRBV7-3 CASSLGQVTSYEQYF TGTGCCAGCAGCTTAGGACAGGTGACCTCCTACGAGCAGTACTTC
. TRBJ1-4 TRBD1 TRBV19 CASSGRGSTNEKLFF TGTGCCAGTAGTGGCAGGGGGTCGACTAATGAAAAACTGTTTTTT
. TRBJ1-3 . TRBV7-9 CASHRGLWAPSSGNTIYF TGTGCCAGCCACCGGGGCCTCTGGGCCCCTTCCTCTGGAAACACCATATATTTT
. TRBJ2-6 . TRBV19 CASSIPQSGANVLTF TGTGCCAGTAGTATACCACAATCTGGGGCCAACGTCCTGACTTTC
. TRBJ1-5 . TRBV18 CASSPGEGNQPQHF TGTGCCAGCTCACCCGGTGAGGGCAATCAGCCCCAGCATTTT
. TRBJ2-5 . TRBV1 CTIKRVYQETQYF TGCACCATCAAGCGGGTATACCAAGAGACCCAGTACTTC
once TRBJ2-1 . TRBV5-1 CASRLEGQSRLSSYNEQFF TGCGCCAGCCGACTTGAAGGACAGTCAAGGCTAAGCTCCTACAATGAGCAGTTCTTC
. TRBJ1-1 . TRBV29-1 CSVEVGVGSTEAFF TGCAGCGTTGAAGTCGGGGTAGGGAGCACTGAAGCTTTCTTT
. TRBJ1-6 TRBD1 TRBV29-1 CSAGTGLF TGCAGCGCCGGGACAGGGCTTTTT
. TRBJ2-5 . TRBV30 CAWSVETQYF TGTGCCTGGAGTGTGGAGACCCAGTACTTC
once TRBJ2-3 . TRBV5-6 CASSLVNSRGTMDTQYF TGTGCCAGCAGCTTGGTAAATTCTCGCGGAACGATGGATACGCAGTATTTT
. TRBJ1-2 . TRBV7-2 CASSLAGFNYGYTF TGTGCCAGCAGCTTAGCGGGTTTTAACTATGGCTACACCTTC
. TRBJ1-4 . TRBV7-9 CASSPRQVNEKLFF TGTGCCAGCAGCCCCCGACAGGTTAATGAAAAACTGTTTTTT
. TRBJ2-7 TRBD2 TRBV11-2 CASSFPGLAGPGVSYEQYF TGTGCCAGCAGCTTCCCGGGACTAGCGGGTCCGGGCGTCTCCTACGAGCAGTACTTC
. TRBJ2-7 . TRBV5-8 CASSLAGRDFEQYF TGTGCCAGCAGCTTGGCAGGTCGGGACTTCGAGCAGTACTTC
. TRBJ2-7 TRBD1 TRBV6-5 CASSYRTGTYEQYF TGTGCCAGCAGTTACCGGACAGGGACCTACGAGCAGTACTTC
. TRBJ2-7 . TRBV18 CASSPSPAYEQYF TGTGCCAGCTCACCAAGCCCAGCCTACGAGCAGTACTTC
. TRBJ1-2 TRBD1 TRBV18 CASSPQGQNGYTF TGTGCCAGCTCACCCCAGGGACAGAATGGCTACACCTTC
. TRBJ2-1 TRBD2 TRBV30 CAWGLAASNEQFF TGTGCCTGGGGACTAGCGGCAAGTAATGAGCAGTTCTTC
. TRBJ1-2 . TRBV19 CASSGLEGVGGYTF TGTGCCAGTTCGGGCCTAGAGGGGGTCGGAGGCTACACCTTC
. TRBJ2-7 . TRBV30 CAWNRPLREQYF TGTGCCTGGAATCGCCCACTACGGGAGCAGTACTTC
. TRBJ2-1 . TRBV29-1 CSVEGSSYNEQFF TGCAGCGTTGAAGGCAGCTCCTACAATGAGCAGTTCTTC
. TRBJ2-3 . TRBV6-5 CASGPSPDTQYF TGTGCCAGCGGGCCGAGTCCAGATACGCAGTATTTT
. TRBJ1-1 . TRBV6-5 CASNVAGETEAFF TGTGCCAGCAACGTCGCAGGGGAAACTGAAGCTTTCTTT
. TRBJ2-2 . TRBV9 CASSAGGRNMNTGELFF TGTGCCAGCAGCGCGGGGGGCAGAAACATGAACACCGGGGAGCTGTTTTTT
. TRBJ1-1 . TRBV7-2 CASSPYETPTMGQAFF TGTGCCAGCAGCCCCTATGAGACGCCCACTATGGGTCAAGCTTTCTTT
. TRBJ2-2 TRBD2 TRBV10-3 CASRWREDTGELFF TGTGCCAGTCGGTGGCGGGAGGACACCGGGGAGCTGTTTTTT
. TRBJ1-1 . TRBV7-6 CASSPLGSTEAFF TGTGCCAGCAGCCCACTCGGGAGCACTGAAGCTTTCTTT
. TRBJ2-5 TRBD2 TRBV7-3 CASSTPRLAGEETQYF TGTGCCAGCAGCACGCCGCGACTAGCGGGAGAAGAGACCCAGTACTTC
. TRBJ1-4 . TRBV15 CATSRDRADEKLFF TGTGCCACCAGCAGAGACAGGGCGGATGAAAAACTGTTTTTT
. TRBJ2-1 TRBD1 TRBV5-1 CASSLEGTGVSYNEQFF TGCGCCAGCAGCTTGGAGGGGACAGGGGTCTCCTACAATGAGCAGTTCTTC
once TRBJ2-3 TRBD2 TRBV10-3 CAISETGLAGVTQYF TGTGCCATCAGTGAGACGGGACTAGCGGGAGTTACGCAGTATTTT
. TRBJ2-5 TRBD2 TRBV6-5 CASSLSGGQETQYF TGTGCCAGCAGTCTCTCGGGGGGACAAGAGACCCAGTACTTC
. TRBJ2-1 TRBD2 TRBV10-3 CAISERAGDGNEQFF TGTGCCATCAGTGAAAGAGCGGGAGACGGTAATGAGCAGTTCTTC
once TRBJ1-4 . TRBV10-3 CAISESGISLFF TGTGCCATCAGTGAGTCGGGCATCTCCTTGTTTTTT
. TRBJ1-1 . TRBV2 CASGVLTRGTEAFF TGTGCCAGCGGTGTGTTAACCCGTGGCACTGAAGCTTTCTTT
. TRBJ1-5 . TRBV6-5 CASSYLPAASNQPQHF TGTGCCAGCAGTTACCTTCCAGCGGCCTCCAATCAGCCCCAGCATTTT
. TRBJ2-7 . TRBV7-9 CASSQDTEQYF TGTGCCAGCAGCCAGGACACCGAGCAGTACTTC